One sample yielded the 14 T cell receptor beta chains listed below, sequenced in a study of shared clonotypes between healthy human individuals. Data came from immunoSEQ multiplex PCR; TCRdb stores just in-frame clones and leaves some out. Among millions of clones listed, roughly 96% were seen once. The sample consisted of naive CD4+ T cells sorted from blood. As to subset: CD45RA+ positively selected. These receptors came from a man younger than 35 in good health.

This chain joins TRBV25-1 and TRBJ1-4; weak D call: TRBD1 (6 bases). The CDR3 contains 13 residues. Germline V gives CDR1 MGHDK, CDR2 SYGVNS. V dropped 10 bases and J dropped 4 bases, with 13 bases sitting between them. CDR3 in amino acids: CATRGPGNEKLFF. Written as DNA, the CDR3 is TGTGCCACCAGGGGACCGGGTAATGAAAAACTGTTTTTT.

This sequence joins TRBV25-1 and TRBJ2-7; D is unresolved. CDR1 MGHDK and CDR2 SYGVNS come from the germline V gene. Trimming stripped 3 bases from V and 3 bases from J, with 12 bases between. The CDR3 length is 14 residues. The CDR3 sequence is CASSDLNSLYEQYF. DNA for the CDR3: TGTGCCAGCAGTGATTTAAACAGCCTCTACGAGCAGTACTTC.

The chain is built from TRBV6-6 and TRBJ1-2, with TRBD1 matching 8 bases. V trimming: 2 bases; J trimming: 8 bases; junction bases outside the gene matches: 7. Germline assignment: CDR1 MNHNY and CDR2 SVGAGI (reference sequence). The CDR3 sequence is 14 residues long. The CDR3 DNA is TGTGCCAGCAGTTACACAGGGGGGGGAGGGGGCTACACCTTC. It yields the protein CASSYTGGGGGYTF.

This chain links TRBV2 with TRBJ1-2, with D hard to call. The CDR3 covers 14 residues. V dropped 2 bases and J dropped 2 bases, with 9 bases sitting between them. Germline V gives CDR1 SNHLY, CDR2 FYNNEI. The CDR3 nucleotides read TGTGCCAGCAGTGAATTGGGAGGGAACTATGGCTACACCTTC. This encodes CASSELGGNYGYTF.

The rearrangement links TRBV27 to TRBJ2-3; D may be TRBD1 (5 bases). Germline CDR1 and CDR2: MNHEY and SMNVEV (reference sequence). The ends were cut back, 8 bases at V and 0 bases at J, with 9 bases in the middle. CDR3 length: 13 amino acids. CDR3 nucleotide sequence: TGTGCCAGCTGGGGCCCAAGCACAGATACGCAGTATTTT. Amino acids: CASWGPSTDTQYF.

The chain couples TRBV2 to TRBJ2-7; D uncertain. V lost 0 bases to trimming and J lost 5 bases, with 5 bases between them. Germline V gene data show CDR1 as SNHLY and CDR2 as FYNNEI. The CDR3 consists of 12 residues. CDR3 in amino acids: CASSEAGHEQYF. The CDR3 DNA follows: TGTGCCAGCAGTGAAGCAGGGCACGAGCAGTACTTC.

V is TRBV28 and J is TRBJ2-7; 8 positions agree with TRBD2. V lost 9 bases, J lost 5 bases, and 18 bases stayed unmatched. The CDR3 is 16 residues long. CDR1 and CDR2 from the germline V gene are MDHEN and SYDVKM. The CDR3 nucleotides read TGTGCCAGTTACCCGATGTCCGGACTAGCAGGTAACGAGCAGTACTTC. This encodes CASYPMSGLAGNEQYF.

CDR3 sequence (DNA): TGCGCCAGCCGGGGAACAGGGGGCACAGATACGCAGTATTTT. The encoded protein is CASRGTGGTDTQYF. J is TRBJ2-3 and V is TRBV5-1; 7 bases are shared with TRBD1. CDR3 length equals 14 residues. Looked up from germline, CDR1 is SGHRS and CDR2 is YFSETQ. Trimming took 7 bases from V and 1 from J; bases not matched to a gene: 6.

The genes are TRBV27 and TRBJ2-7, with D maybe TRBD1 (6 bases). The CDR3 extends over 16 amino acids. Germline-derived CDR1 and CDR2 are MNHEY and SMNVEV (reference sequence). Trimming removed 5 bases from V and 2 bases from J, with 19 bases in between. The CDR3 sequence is CASSNPYRASAYEQYF. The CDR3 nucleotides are TGTGCCAGCAGTAATCCCTACAGGGCCTCCGCCTACGAGCAGTACTTC.

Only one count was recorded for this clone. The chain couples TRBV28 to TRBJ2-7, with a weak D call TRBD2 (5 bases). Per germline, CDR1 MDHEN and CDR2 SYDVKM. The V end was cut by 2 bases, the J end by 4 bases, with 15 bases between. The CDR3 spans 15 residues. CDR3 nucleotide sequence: TGTGCCAGCAGTTTACAAACCCCCGGGGTTTACGAGCAGTACTTC. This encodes CASSLQTPGVYEQYF.

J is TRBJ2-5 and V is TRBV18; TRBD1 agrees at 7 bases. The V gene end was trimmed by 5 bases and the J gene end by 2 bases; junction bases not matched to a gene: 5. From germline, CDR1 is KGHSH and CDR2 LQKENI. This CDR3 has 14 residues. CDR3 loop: CASSAPGQQETQYF. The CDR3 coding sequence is TGTGCCAGCTCAGCTCCGGGACAGCAAGAGACCCAGTACTTC.

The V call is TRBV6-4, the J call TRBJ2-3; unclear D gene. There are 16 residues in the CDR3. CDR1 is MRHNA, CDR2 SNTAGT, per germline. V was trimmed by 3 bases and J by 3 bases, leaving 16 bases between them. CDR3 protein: CASSESSVVETDTQYF. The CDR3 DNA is TGTGCCAGCAGTGAATCAAGCGTGGTAGAGACAGATACGCAGTATTTT.

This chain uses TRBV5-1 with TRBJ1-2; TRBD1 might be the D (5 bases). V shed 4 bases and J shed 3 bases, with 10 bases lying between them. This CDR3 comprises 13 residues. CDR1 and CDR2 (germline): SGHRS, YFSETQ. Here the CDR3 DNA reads TGCGCCAGCAGCGCCGGGACGCACTATGGCTACACCTTC. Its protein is CASSAGTHYGYTF. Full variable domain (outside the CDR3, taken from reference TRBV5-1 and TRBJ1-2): KAGVTQTPRYLIKTRGQQVTLSCSPISGHRSVSWYQQTPGQGLQFLFEYFSETQRNKGNFPGRFSGRQFSNSRSEMNVSTLELGDSALYLCASSAGTHYGYTFGSGTRLTVV.

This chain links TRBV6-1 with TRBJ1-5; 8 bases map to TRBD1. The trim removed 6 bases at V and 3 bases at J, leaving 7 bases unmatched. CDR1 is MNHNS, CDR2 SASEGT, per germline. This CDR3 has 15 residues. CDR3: CASRTGARSNQPQHF. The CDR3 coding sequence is TGTGCCAGCAGGACAGGGGCCAGATCCAATCAGCCCCAGCATTTT.